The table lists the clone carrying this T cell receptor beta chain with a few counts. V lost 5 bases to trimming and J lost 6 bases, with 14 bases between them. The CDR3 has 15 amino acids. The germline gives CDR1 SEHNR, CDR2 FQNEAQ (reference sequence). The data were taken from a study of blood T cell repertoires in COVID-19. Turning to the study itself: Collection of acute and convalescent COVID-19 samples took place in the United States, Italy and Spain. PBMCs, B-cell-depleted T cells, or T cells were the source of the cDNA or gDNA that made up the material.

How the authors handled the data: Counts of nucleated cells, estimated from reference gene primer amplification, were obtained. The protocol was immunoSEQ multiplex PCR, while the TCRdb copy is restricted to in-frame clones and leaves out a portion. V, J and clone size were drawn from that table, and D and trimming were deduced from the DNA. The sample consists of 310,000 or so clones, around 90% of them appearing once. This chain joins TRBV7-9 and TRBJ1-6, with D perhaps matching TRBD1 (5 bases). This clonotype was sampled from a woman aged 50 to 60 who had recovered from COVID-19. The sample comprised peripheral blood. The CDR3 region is CASSPGLGVNSPLHF. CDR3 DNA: TGTGCCAGCAGCCCAGGGTTAGGGGTTAATTCACCCCTCCACTTT.